These 32 T cell receptor beta chains were all obtained from the same sample, sequenced in a study of cytomegalovirus exposure and HLA in healthy donors. Both 60 Vbeta primers and 13 Jbeta primers went into the PCR. The method was immunoSEQ multiplex PCR; TCRdb's version includes in-frame clones alone and lacks a portion of them. The sample records about 120,000 clones, roughly four fifths being singletons. Sequencing input: PBMCs. The source of these receptors is a woman aged 18-29 years in good health and CMV-seronegative.

The chain uses TRBV5-8 and TRBJ2-7; perhaps TRBD1 as D (6 bases). CDR1 SGHTS and CDR2 YDEGEE come from the germline V gene. The V end lost 5 bases, the J end lost 7 bases, and 16 bases lay between the germline ends. There are 13 residues in the CDR3. The CDR3 loop is CASSYLDRKEQYF. Written as DNA, the CDR3 is TGTGCCAGCAGTTACCTGGACAGAAAAGAGCAGTACTTC.

Points on this clone: One end of the junction varies from germline; a read error may be responsible. The rearrangement joins TRBV6-5 to TRBJ1-4; the match to TRBD1 covers 9 bases. Germline V lookup: CDR1 MNHEY, CDR2 SVGAGI. The CDR3 contains 16 residues. In nucleotides, the CDR3 is TGTGCCAGCAGTTACTCTCAATCGGGACAGGGTGAAAAACTGCTTTTT. Translation gives CASSYSQSGQGEKLLF.

This clone occurred a few times. The V and J genes are TRBV5-1 and TRBJ1-3, with D unclear. The CDR3 length is 16 residues. Germline lookup yields CDR1 SGHRS and CDR2 YFSETQ. V was clipped by 0 bases and J by 0 bases, with 10 bases between them. The CDR3 nucleotides are TGCGCCAGCAGCTTGGGGCAGTCCACCTCTGGAAACACCATATATTTT. This encodes CASSLGQSTSGNTIYF. The full variable domain, rest sourced from reference TRBV5-1 and TRBJ1-3, is KAGVTQTPRYLIKTRGQQVTLSCSPISGHRSVSWYQQTPGQGLQFLFEYFSETQRNKGNFPGRFSGRQFSNSRSEMNVSTLELGDSALYLCASSLGQSTSGNTIYFGEGSWLTVV.

The genes are TRBV29-1 and TRBJ2-2; TRBD1 matches at 7 bases. From germline, CDR1 is SQVTM and CDR2 ANQGSEA. The V gene end was trimmed by 5 bases and the J gene end by 6 bases; junction bases not matched to a gene: 12. This CDR3 region has 15 residues. The CDR3 DNA follows: TGCAGCGTTCCTCGAGGGACAGAAGGGTCCGGGGAGCTGTTTTTT. Translating it yields CSVPRGTEGSGELFF.

The V call is TRBV7-7, the J call TRBJ2-5; D is possibly TRBD1 (6 bases). V was shortened by 5 bases and J by 4 bases, with 23 bases between the two germline ends. Germline V gives CDR1 SSHAT, CDR2 FNYEAQ (reference sequence). The CDR3 loop spans 17 amino acids. Written as DNA, the CDR3 is TGTGCCAGCAGCCTGGACAGCCGGGACCCCAGGGGAGAGACCCAGTACTTC. This gives the protein CASSLDSRDPRGETQYF. The entire variable domain, with the rest obtained from reference TRBV7-7 and TRBJ2-5, is as follows: GAGVSQSPRYKVTKRGQDVTLRCDPISSHATLYWYQQALGQGPEFLTYFNYEAQPDKSGLPSDRFSAERPEGSISTLTIQRTEQRDSAMYRCASSLDSRDPRGETQYFGPGTRLLVL.

This chain links TRBV10-1 with TRBJ2-7; TRBD1 matches 8 bases. CDR1 is WNHNN, CDR2 SYGVQD, per germline (reference sequence). The CDR3 contains 13 residues. With V trimmed by 3 bases and J by 6 bases, 4 bases remained unmatched. The CDR3: CASSDRQGREQYF. In DNA form, the CDR3 reads TGCGCCAGCAGTGATAGACAGGGGCGCGAGCAGTACTTC.

This sequence joins TRBV4-2 and TRBJ2-5; D not certain. CDR1 and CDR2 (germline): LGHNA, YNFKEQ. The ends were cut back, 1 base at V and 7 bases at J, with 10 bases in the middle. The CDR3 runs to 13 residues. The CDR3 DNA is TGTGCCAGCAGCCAAGGAGTACTTGGGACCCAGTACTTC. This sequence encodes CASSQGVLGTQYF.

The rearrangement joins TRBV6-4 to TRBJ2-2; TRBD2 aligns across 8 bases. V lost 5 bases, J lost 5 bases, and 4 bases stayed unmatched. In germline, CDR1 is MRHNA, CDR2 SNTAGT. The CDR3 consists of 14 residues. CDR3 sequence: CASSSGSDTGELFF. The CDR3 coding sequence is TGTGCCAGCAGTAGCGGGAGTGATACCGGGGAGCTGTTTTTT.

The rearrangement uses TRBV7-6 and TRBJ2-5, with 8 bases fitting TRBD1. After removal of 5 bases from V and 2 bases from J, the junction contained 4 bases not matched to a gene. The CDR3 spans 14 residues. Per germline, CDR1 SGHVS and CDR2 FNYEAQ. CDR3 in amino acids: CASSPYRGQETQYF. In DNA, the CDR3 is TGTGCCAGCAGCCCTTACAGGGGGCAAGAGACCCAGTACTTC.

DNA for the CDR3: TGTGCCAGCAGCGGGACTAGCGGGGGCCTCTCCTATCTTTCCTACAATGAGCAGTTCTTC. Translated: CASSGTSGGLSYLSYNEQFF. V is TRBV5-4 and J is TRBJ2-1; TRBD2 aligns across 14 bases. V shed 4 bases, J shed 1 base, and the junction held 13 bases outside the gene matches. CDR1 is SGHNT, CDR2 YYREEE, per germline (reference sequence). The CDR3 is 20 residues long.

A note on this clone: The sample has other DNA sequences that encode this CDR3 too. This chain connects TRBV7-8 to TRBJ2-5; 7 positions match TRBD1. Germline V lookup: CDR1 SGHVS, CDR2 FQNEAQ. CDR3 length: 15 residues. V shed 4 bases, J shed 3 bases, and the junction held 8 bases outside the gene matches. The CDR3 loop is CASSSELTGKETQYF. The CDR3 region has the DNA TGTGCCAGCAGCTCAGAACTGACAGGGAAAGAGACCCAGTACTTC.

The sample holds a few counts of this clone. The chain recombines TRBV5-6 with TRBJ1-1, with TRBD1 matching over 7 bases. The CDR3 length is 14 residues. Germline V gives CDR1 SGHDT, CDR2 YYEEEE. With 7 bases clipped from V and 7 bases from J, the junction kept 13 bases outside the gene matches. The CDR3 bases are TGTGCCAGCCGCGATGATACAGGGACAGTTGAAGCTTTCTTT. Protein product: CASRDDTGTVEAFF.

This chain connects TRBV19 to TRBJ2-7, with 7 bases that match TRBD1. CDR3 length: 15 amino acids. Germline V lookup: CDR1 LNHDA, CDR2 SQIVND (reference sequence). After removal of 1 base from V and 3 bases from J, the junction contained 6 bases not matched to a gene. CDR3 region: CASSIVGTAFYEQYF. Written as DNA, the CDR3 is TGTGCCAGTAGTATAGTAGGGACAGCCTTCTACGAGCAGTACTTC.

The chain is built from TRBV6-5 and TRBJ1-4; 7 positions agree with TRBD1. V trimming: 6 bases; J trimming: 3 bases; junction bases outside the gene matches: 4. Germline values: CDR1 MNHEY, CDR2 SVGAGI. CDR3 length: 14 residues. CDR3 nucleotide sequence: TGTGCCAGCAGGCGGACAGGAGCTAATGAAAAACTGTTTTTT. As protein: CASRRTGANEKLFF.

This clone was detected only once. An end of the junction does not agree with germline; a read error may underlie this. The chain joins TRBV5-4 to TRBJ2-4, with a possible D match to TRBD2 (6 bases). CDR1 and CDR2 from the germline V gene are SGHNT and YYREEE (reference sequence). This CDR3 comprises 17 residues. CDR3 bases: TGTGCCAGCAGCACCCCGGAGAGCGGAGGGGCCAAAAACAGTCAGTACTTC. Its translation: CASSTPESGGAKNSQYF. The whole variable domain, remainder taken from reference TRBV5-4 and TRBJ2-4, is ETGVTQSPTHLIKTRGQQVTLRCSSQSGHNTVSWYQQALGQGPQFIFQYYREEENGRGNFPPRFSGLQFPNYSSELNVNALELDDSALYLCASSTPESGGAKNSQYFGAGTRLSVL.

This clone was observed a single time. The chain has TRBV5-1 and TRBJ2-7, with D tentatively TRBD1 (5 bases). The CDR3 contains 14 residues. V was shortened by 4 bases and J by 3 bases, with 14 bases between the two germline ends. The germline V gene has CDR1 SGHRS and CDR2 YFSETQ. As DNA, the CDR3 is TGCGCCAGCAGCGGGGCAACAGGAAACTACGAGCAGTACTTC. Its translation: CASSGATGNYEQYF.

V and J are TRBV15 and TRBJ1-2, with D unclear. V lost 6 bases to trimming and J lost 8 bases, with 19 bases between them. Germline CDR1 and CDR2: LNHNV and YYDKDF (reference sequence). The CDR3 is 14 amino acids. The CDR3: CATSPRTGVRGYTF. Here the CDR3 DNA reads TGTGCCACCAGTCCCCGAACGGGAGTGCGGGGCTACACCTTC.

The chain uses TRBV19 and TRBJ1-2; 8 positions match TRBD1. The trim removed 4 bases at V and 2 bases at J, leaving 6 bases unmatched. This CDR3 is 15 amino acids long. Germline loops: CDR1 LNHDA, CDR2 SQIVND (reference sequence). The CDR3 coding sequence is TGTGCCAGTAGTAACAGGGGGATGGGGAACTATGGCTACACCTTC. Its translation is CASSNRGMGNYGYTF.

DNA for the CDR3: TGTGCCAGCAGTTCCTTTAACAGGGGGCAGAGCTATGGCTACACCTTC. Its translation is CASSSFNRGQSYGYTF. The chain is built from TRBV6-6 and TRBJ1-2, with 9 bases fitting TRBD1. This CDR3 contains 16 residues. V dropped 4 bases and J dropped 4; count of bases not matched to a gene: 10. Germline V gives CDR1 MNHNY, CDR2 SVGAGI (reference sequence).

This clone occurred once. V usage is TRBV5-1 and J usage is TRBJ2-5; TRBD2 is a possible D gene (5 bases). This CDR3 has 16 residues. V lost 0 bases and J 4 bases, leaving 16 bases between the germline ends. Germline values: CDR1 SGHRS, CDR2 YFSETQ. The CDR3 spells CASSLVAGGVRETQYF. DNA for the CDR3: TGCGCCAGCAGCTTGGTGGCGGGTGGAGTTCGAGAGACCCAGTACTTC. Combining the CDR3 with reference TRBV5-1 and TRBJ2-5 gives the whole variable domain KAGVTQTPRYLIKTRGQQVTLSCSPISGHRSVSWYQQTPGQGLQFLFEYFSETQRNKGNFPGRFSGRQFSNSRSEMNVSTLELGDSALYLCASSLVAGGVRETQYFGPGTRLLVL.

Here the CDR3 DNA reads TGCGCCAGCAGCCAACTACTAGCGGGAGGGATACAAGAGACCCAGTACTTC. Amino acid sequence: CASSQLLAGGIQETQYF. J is TRBJ2-5 and V is TRBV4-1, with 13 bases matching TRBD2. CDR3 length: 17 amino acids. Germline-derived CDR1 and CDR2 are MGHRA and YSYEKL. The junction had 5 bases not matched to a gene; V was cut back by 2 bases and J by 2 bases.

The chain combines TRBV18 with TRBJ1-2; 11 positions match TRBD1. Germline assignment: CDR1 KGHSH and CDR2 LQKENI. After removal of 2 bases from V and 4 bases from J, the junction contained 9 bases not matched to a gene. This CDR3 is built from 17 residues. The CDR3 spells CASSPVSGTGGSYGYTF. The CDR3 nucleotides are TGTGCCAGCTCACCAGTTTCCGGGACAGGGGGTTCCTATGGCTACACCTTC.

The V call is TRBV19, the J call TRBJ1-1; D remains ambiguous. The CDR3 has 14 residues. Germline V gene lookup returns CDR1 LNHDA and CDR2 SQIVND (reference sequence). V was cut by 11 bases and J by 3 bases, with 19 bases left in between. CDR3 DNA: TGTGCCCCTTCGCCGGAGGGATCGTACACTGAAGCTTTCTTT. Amino acids: CAPSPEGSYTEAFF.

To note about this clone: At one boundary the junction diverges from the germline segment, which might be a read error. The V gene is TRBV5-4, the J gene TRBJ2-4, with a weak D call TRBD2 (6 bases). The CDR3 extends over 13 amino acids. Germline V gene sequence: CDR1 SGHNT, CDR2 YYREEE (reference sequence). In DNA, the CDR3 is TGTGCCAGCCACCTCGGGGGAAAAAACAGTCAGTACTTC. It translates to CASHLGGKNSQYF.

The V gene is TRBV7-9, the J gene TRBJ1-3; no clear D gene. Germline values: CDR1 SEHNR, CDR2 FQNEAQ (reference sequence). Trimming removed 5 bases from V and 0 bases from J, with 11 bases in between. This CDR3 region has 15 residues. The CDR3 DNA is TGTGCCAGCAGCCCCCACAGAATCTCTGGAAACACCATATATTTT. It is translated as CASSPHRISGNTIYF.

The V gene is TRBV19, the J gene TRBJ1-1, with 8 bases lining up with TRBD1. In germline, CDR1 is LNHDA, CDR2 SQIVND (reference sequence). V shed 2 bases and J 4 bases; nucleotides not matched to a gene: 9. The CDR3 contains 16 residues. The CDR3 reads CASSINWQGAPTEAFF. CDR3 DNA sequence: TGTGCCAGTAGTATAAACTGGCAGGGGGCGCCCACTGAAGCTTTCTTT.

The V gene is TRBV4-2, the J gene TRBJ1-2; 10 bases agree with TRBD1. The CDR3 sequence is 15 residues long. The junction had 7 bases not matched to a gene; V was cut back by 3 bases and J by 6 bases. Germline values: CDR1 LGHNA, CDR2 YNFKEQ. CDR3 sequence reads: CASSHPDRGRHGYTF. The CDR3 DNA is TGTGCCAGCAGCCACCCGGACAGGGGGAGGCATGGCTACACCTTC.

The chain employs TRBV19 and TRBJ1-2; 8 positions match TRBD1. The CDR3 runs to 14 residues. In germline, CDR1 is LNHDA, CDR2 SQIVND (reference sequence). The junction had 3 bases not matched to a gene; V was cut back by 3 bases and J by 3 bases. The CDR3 here is CASSIAGGYYGYTF. CDR3 DNA: TGTGCCAGTAGTATTGCAGGGGGCTACTATGGCTACACCTTC.

This rearrangement joins TRBV25-1 to TRBJ2-5; 7 nucleotides align to TRBD2. CDR3 length: 17 residues. Germline loops: CDR1 MGHDK, CDR2 SYGVNS. With V trimmed by 3 bases and J by 5 bases, 15 bases remained unmatched. CDR3 nucleotide sequence: TGTGCCAGCAGTGACCCGGGGAGGGGTTACCATGGGGAGACCCAGTACTTC. This codes for CASSDPGRGYHGETQYF.

The sample holds one count of this clone. J is TRBJ2-5 and V is TRBV7-2; tentative D call: TRBD1 (5 bases). Germline-derived CDR1 and CDR2 are SGHTA and FQGNSA. This CDR3 has 13 amino acids. Trimming took off 5 bases at V and 2 bases at J, with 9 bases between the two ends. The CDR3 loop is CASSRTYQETQYF. CDR3 coding DNA: TGTGCCAGCAGCCGGACATATCAAGAGACCCAGTACTTC.

The chain combines TRBV7-9 with TRBJ1-3; TRBD1 is a possible D gene (6 bases). The CDR3 is 16 amino acids. V lost 5 bases to trimming and J lost 0 bases, with 14 bases between them. Looked up from germline, CDR1 is SEHNR and CDR2 is FQNEAQ (reference sequence). CDR3 nucleotides: TGTGCCAGCAGCGTCCTTGGACAGAGCTCTGGAAACACCATATATTTT. Translated, it gives CASSVLGQSSGNTIYF. Variable domain in full (rest from reference TRBV7-9 and TRBJ1-3): DTGVSQNPRHKITKRGQNVTFRCDPISEHNRLYWYRQTLGQGPEFLTYFQNEAQLEKSRLLSDRFSAERPKGSFSTLEIQRTEQGDSAMYLCASSVLGQSSGNTIYFGEGSWLTVV.

The rearrangement links TRBV11-1 to TRBJ1-1, with D unclear. The CDR3 totals 12 residues. The V gene's germline CDR1 is SGHAT and CDR2 FQDESV (reference sequence). V was clipped by 3 bases and J by 4 bases, with 6 bases between them. CDR3 in DNA: TGTGCCAGCAGCTTTACAGCCACTGAAGCTTTCTTT. Its translation is CASSFTATEAFF. Variable domain in full (rest from reference TRBV11-1 and TRBJ1-1): EAEVAQSPRYKITEKSQAVAFWCDPISGHATLYWYRQILGQGPELLVQFQDESVVDDSQLPKDRFSAERLKGVDSTLKIQPAELGDSAMYLCASSFTATEAFFGQGTRLTVV.